This TCR beta chain was sequenced for a study of Ad26.COV2.S vaccination and SARS-CoV-2 variants. Study overall: Donor joined the COV1001 Ad26.COV2.S trial arm. The authors gave Ad26.COV2.S intramuscularly, either once or twice 56 days apart. Findings and caveats of the study: It is possible that the TCR breadth and depth analyses underestimated the total T cell responses.

As for this clone: Its antigen is currently unknown.

Data came from immunoSEQ multiplex PCR; TCRdb stores just in-frame clones and leaves some out. The table shows about 400,000 clones, with 89% occurring only once. The CDR3 spans 16 residues. V lost 1 base to trimming and J lost 4 bases, with 15 bases between them. From germline, CDR1 is SGHRS and CDR2 YFSETQ. As for treatment: some 19 received Ad26.COV2.S at low or high dose, single or two shots; about 5 received placebo; per-sample allocation not given. After the first vaccine or placebo injection, samples were drawn on day 63. An Ad26 vector expressing Wuhan-strain SARS-CoV-2 spike constituted the vaccine.

The J gene is TRBJ2-1, the V gene TRBV5-1, with a tentative D call TRBD2 (6 bases). This sample comprised peripheral blood, obtained in a trial of Ad26.COV2.S vaccine versus placebo. This TCR was sampled from a person between 18 and 65 years old who received the Ad26.COV2.S COVID-19 vaccine or a placebo. CDR3: CASSLSSGRGYNEQFF. CDR3 nucleotide sequence: TGCGCCAGCAGCTTGAGTTCCGGTCGGGGGTACAATGAGCAGTTCTTC. The full variable domain, rest sourced from reference TRBV5-1 and TRBJ2-1, is KAGVTQTPRYLIKTRGQQVTLSCSPISGHRSVSWYQQTPGQGLQFLFEYFSETQRNKGNFPGRFSGRQFSNSRSEMNVSTLELGDSALYLCASSLSSGRGYNEQFFGPGTRLTVL.